These 11 T cell receptor beta chains were sequenced from one sample in a study of cytomegalovirus exposure and HLA in healthy donors. PCR amplification relied on 60 Vbeta primers (plus 13 Jbeta primers). Method: immunoSEQ multiplex PCR; TCRdb's copy keeps in-frame clones and lacks some. The sample holds 100,000 to 150,000 clones; around 83% are singletons and the top ten take around 1.2%. Sequencing used PBMCs. The receptors stem from a girl aged 2-10 years in good health and CMV-seronegative.

This chain joins TRBV7-2 and TRBJ1-1; weak D call: TRBD1 (6 bases). The CDR3 totals 15 residues. CDR1 and CDR2 from the germline V gene are SGHTA and FQGNSA. V was trimmed by 2 bases and J by 0 bases, leaving 10 bases between them. CDR3 in DNA: TGTGCCAGCAGCTTACAAGGACAGATGAACACTGAAGCTTTCTTT. This encodes CASSLQGQMNTEAFF.

The rearrangement uses TRBV19 and TRBJ2-7, with TRBD1 as a possible D gene (5 bases). The CDR3 is 17 residues long. V was cut by 1 base and J by 6 bases, with 22 bases left in between. Germline V gene sequence: CDR1 LNHDA, CDR2 SQIVND (reference sequence). In DNA, the CDR3 is TGTGCCAGTAGTATAGGTCCCCCCACGAAGGGGCCTGGCGAGCAGTACTTC. Protein: CASSIGPPTKGPGEQYF. Based on the CDR3 plus reference TRBV19 and TRBJ2-7, the full variable domain is DGGITQSPKYLFRKEGQNVTLSCEQNLNHDAMYWYRQDPGQGLRLIYYSQIVNDFQKGDIAEGYSVSREKKESFPLTVTSAQKNPTAFYLCASSIGPPTKGPGEQYFGPGTRLTVT.

The V and J genes are TRBV30 and TRBJ2-5; the match to TRBD2 covers 8 bases. CDR3 length: 15 residues. The ends lost 5 bases at V and 5 bases at J; junction bases unmatched: 13. Germline lookup yields CDR1 GTSNPN and CDR2 SVGIG (reference sequence). CDR3 sequence (DNA): TGTGCCTGGTCGTTTGGTGGACTAGCAGGGGAGACCCAGTACTTC. This codes for CAWSFGGLAGETQYF.

The chain has TRBV4-3 and TRBJ1-2, with 7 bases that match TRBD1. The CDR3 length is 15 residues. After removal of 0 bases from V and 4 bases from J, the junction contained 5 bases not matched to a gene. Germline V CDR1 and CDR2: LGHNA, YSLEER. CDR3 region: CASSQDRAGGYGYTF. In nucleotides, the CDR3 is TGCGCCAGCAGCCAAGATAGGGCAGGGGGCTATGGCTACACCTTC.

The chain recombines TRBV7-3 with TRBJ2-7; TRBD2 is a possible D gene (5 bases). Per germline, CDR1 SGHTA and CDR2 FQGTGA. The CDR3 loop spans 15 amino acids. V lost 3 bases and J 2 bases, leaving 14 bases between the germline ends. The CDR3 protein is CASSLRAAPTYEQYF. The CDR3 DNA is TGTGCCAGCAGCTTGCGGGCGGCCCCTACCTACGAGCAGTACTTC.

The chain joins TRBV4-3 to TRBJ2-1; 9 positions match TRBD2. This CDR3 has 16 amino acids. Trimming at V came to 0 bases and at J to 4 bases, leaving 4 bases not matched to a gene. The germline CDR1 and CDR2 sequences are LGHNA and YSLEER. CDR3: CASSQEAGGQYNEQFF. CDR3 DNA sequence: TGCGCCAGCAGCCAAGAGGCGGGGGGGCAGTACAATGAGCAGTTCTTC.

The rearrangement links TRBV30 to TRBJ1-4; TRBD1 agrees at 7 bases. Trimming took 5 bases from V and 6 from J; bases not matched to a gene: 3. The CDR3 length is 12 residues. Germline lookup yields CDR1 GTSNPN and CDR2 SVGIG (reference sequence). The CDR3 protein is CAWDRVDEKLFF. Written as DNA, the CDR3 is TGTGCCTGGGACAGGGTTGATGAAAAACTGTTTTTT.

This clone appeared a few times. The sample carries other DNA sequences with the same CDR3. The chain carries TRBV7-2 and TRBJ1-6; D uncertain. The length of the CDR3 is 17 residues. Trimming took 2 bases from V and 0 from J, leaving 11 bases between them. Looked up from germline, CDR1 is SGHTA and CDR2 is FQGNSA. The CDR3 reads CASSLSAKSSYNSPLHF. Here the CDR3 DNA reads TGTGCCAGCAGCTTAAGTGCCAAGAGCTCCTATAATTCACCCCTCCACTTT.

This clone showed up just a few times. This chain connects TRBV28 to TRBJ1-4; no reliable D call. Germline V gene lookup returns CDR1 MDHEN and CDR2 SYDVKM. With 4 bases removed from V and 3 bases from J, the gap between germline ends came to 12 bases. This CDR3 is 15 amino acids long. CDR3 region: CASSSPGFANEKLFF. As DNA, the CDR3 is TGTGCCAGCAGTTCCCCGGGGTTCGCTAATGAAAAACTGTTTTTT. The full variable domain, with the rest looked up from reference TRBV28 and TRBJ1-4, is DVKVTQSSRYLVKRTGEKVFLECVQDMDHENMFWYRQDPGLGLRLIYFSYDVKMKEKGDIPEGYSVSREKKERFSLILESASTNQTSMYLCASSSPGFANEKLFFGSGTQLSVL.

The chain employs TRBV13 and TRBJ2-3, with D unresolved. Germline V CDR1 and CDR2: PRHDT, FYEKMQ (reference sequence). The ends were cut back, 2 bases at V and 6 bases at J, with 9 bases in the middle. This CDR3 is 13 amino acids long. The CDR3 is CASSLRSGDTQYF. CDR3 in DNA: TGTGCCAGCAGCTTACGTTCCGGGGATACGCAGTATTTT.

J is TRBJ2-3 and V is TRBV15; TRBD2 matches 10 bases. There are 18 residues in the CDR3. Germline CDR1 is LNHNV and CDR2 is YYDKDF (reference sequence). V trimming: 0 bases; J trimming: 11 bases; junction bases outside the gene matches: 17. CDR3: CATSRDRDLAGGLYRQYF. Written as DNA, the CDR3 is TGTGCCACCAGCAGAGATAGGGATTTAGCGGGGGGACTCTATCGGCAGTATTTT. The entire variable domain, with the rest obtained from reference TRBV15 and TRBJ2-3, is as follows: DAMVIQNPRYQVTQFGKPVTLSCSQTLNHNVMYWYQQKSSQAPKLLFHYYDKDFNNEADTPDNFQSRRPNTSFCFLDIRSPGLGDTAMYLCATSRDRDLAGGLYRQYFGPGTRLTVL.